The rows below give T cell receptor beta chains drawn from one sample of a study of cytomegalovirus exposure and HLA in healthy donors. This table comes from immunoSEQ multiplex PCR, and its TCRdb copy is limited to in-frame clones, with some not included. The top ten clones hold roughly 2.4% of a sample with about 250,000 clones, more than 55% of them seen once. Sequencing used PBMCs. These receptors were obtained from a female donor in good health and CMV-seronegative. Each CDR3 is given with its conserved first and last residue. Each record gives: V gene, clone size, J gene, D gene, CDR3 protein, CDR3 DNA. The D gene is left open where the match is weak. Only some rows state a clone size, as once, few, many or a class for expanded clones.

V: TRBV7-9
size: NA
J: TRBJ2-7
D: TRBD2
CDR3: CASKGEREGPEQYF
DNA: TGTGCCTCGAAAGGGGAGCGGGAGGGCCCCGAGCAGTACTTC

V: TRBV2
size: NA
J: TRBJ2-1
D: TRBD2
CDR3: CASRIAGGSYNEQFF
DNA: TGTGCCAGCCGTATAGCGGGAGGCTCCTACAATGAGCAGTTCTTC

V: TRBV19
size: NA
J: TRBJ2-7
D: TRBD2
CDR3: CASSIAGTSGRGEQYF
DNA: TGTGCCAGTAGTATCGCCGGGACTAGCGGGCGAGGCGAGCAGTACTTC

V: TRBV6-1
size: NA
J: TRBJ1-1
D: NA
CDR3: CASSEGGNTEAFF
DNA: TGTGCCAGCAGTGAAGGGGGCAACACTGAAGCTTTCTTT

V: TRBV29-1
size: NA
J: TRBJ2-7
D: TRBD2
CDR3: CSVEGISGSIYEQYF
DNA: TGCAGCGTTGAAGGGATTAGCGGGAGCATCTACGAGCAGTACTTC

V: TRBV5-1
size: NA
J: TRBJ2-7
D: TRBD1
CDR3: CASSFPGSGAGTAIYEQYF
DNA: TGCGCCAGCAGCTTTCCGGGGTCAGGGGCCGGGACAGCTATCTACGAGCAGTACTTC

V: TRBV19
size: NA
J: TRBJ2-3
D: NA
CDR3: CASSIDGAGKQYF
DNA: TGTGCCAGTAGTATAGACGGGGCGGGGAAGCAGTATTTT

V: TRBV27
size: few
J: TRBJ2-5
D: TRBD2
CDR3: CASKGAGGRETQYF
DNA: TGTGCCAGCAAGGGAGCGGGAGGACGAGAGACCCAGTACTTC

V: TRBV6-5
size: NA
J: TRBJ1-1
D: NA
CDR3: CASGGGATEAFF
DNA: TGTGCCAGCGGGGGGGGAGCCACTGAAGCTTTCTTT

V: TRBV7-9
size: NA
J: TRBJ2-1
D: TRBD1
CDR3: CASSHWTGKTYNEQFF
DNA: TGTGCCAGCAGCCACTGGACAGGGAAGACCTACAATGAGCAGTTCTTC

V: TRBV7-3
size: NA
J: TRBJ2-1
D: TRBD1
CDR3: CASSLDRGQYNEQFF
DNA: TGTGCCAGCAGCTTGGACAGGGGGCAGTACAATGAGCAGTTCTTC

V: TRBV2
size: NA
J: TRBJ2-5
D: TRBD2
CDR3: CAREREARETQYF
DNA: TGTGCCAGGGAGCGGGAGGCCCGTGAGACCCAGTACTTC

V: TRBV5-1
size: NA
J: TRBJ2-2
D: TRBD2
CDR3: CASSLRLADTGELFF
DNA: TGCGCCAGCAGCTTGCGTCTAGCGGACACCGGGGAGCTGTTTTTT

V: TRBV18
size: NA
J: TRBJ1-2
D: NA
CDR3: CASSPSSTGDYGYTF
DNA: TGTGCCAGCTCACCCTCTTCTACGGGGGACTATGGCTACACCTTC

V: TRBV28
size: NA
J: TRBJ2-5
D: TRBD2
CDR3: CASGTSGISNKETQYF
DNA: TGTGCCAGCGGGACTAGCGGGATCTCTAACAAAGAGACCCAGTACTTC

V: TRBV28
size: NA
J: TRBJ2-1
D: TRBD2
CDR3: CASSLFAGGNEQFF
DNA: TGTGCCAGCAGTTTATTTGCGGGGGGCAATGAGCAGTTCTTC

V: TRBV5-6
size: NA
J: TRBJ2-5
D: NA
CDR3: CASSLGVEETQYF
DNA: TGTGCCAGCAGCTTGGGTGTGGAGGAGACCCAGTACTTC

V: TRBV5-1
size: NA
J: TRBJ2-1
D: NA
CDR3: CASSLSGLKGGEQFF
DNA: TGCGCCAGCAGCTTGTCCGGACTCAAAGGAGGTGAGCAGTTCTTC

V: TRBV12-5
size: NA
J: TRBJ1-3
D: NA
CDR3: CASGSQGNTIYF
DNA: TGTGCTAGTGGTTCCCAGGGAAACACCATATATTTT

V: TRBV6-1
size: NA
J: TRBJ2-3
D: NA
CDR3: CASSGPGGTQYF
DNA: TGTGCCAGCAGTGGCCCCGGGGGTACGCAGTATTTT

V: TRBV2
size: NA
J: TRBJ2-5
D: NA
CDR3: CASSGTTAETQYF
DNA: TGTGCCAGCAGTGGAACTACCGCGGAGACCCAGTACTTC

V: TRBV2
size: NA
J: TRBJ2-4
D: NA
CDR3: CASSEALRQGPPNIQYF
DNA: TGTGCCAGCAGTGAAGCGCTTCGGCAGGGCCCCCCAAACATTCAGTACTTC

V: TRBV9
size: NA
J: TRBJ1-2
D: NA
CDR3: CASSVGVQEIYGYTF
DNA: TGTGCCAGCAGCGTAGGCGTACAGGAGATCTATGGCTACACCTTC

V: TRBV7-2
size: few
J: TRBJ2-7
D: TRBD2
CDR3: CASSLSREGAYEQYF
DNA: TGTGCCAGCAGCTTATCGCGGGAGGGCGCCTACGAGCAGTACTTC

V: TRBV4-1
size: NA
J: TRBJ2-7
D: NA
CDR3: CASSQEPLGSAIAYEQYF
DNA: TGCGCCAGCAGCCAAGAACCCTTAGGGAGCGCGATCGCCTACGAGCAGTACTTC

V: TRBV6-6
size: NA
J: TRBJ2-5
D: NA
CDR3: CASTVGGFGQETQYF
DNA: TGTGCCAGCACCGTCGGAGGGTTCGGGCAAGAGACCCAGTACTTC

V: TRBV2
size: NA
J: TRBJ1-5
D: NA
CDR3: CASRGLTSNQPQHF
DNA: TGTGCCAGCAGAGGACTGACTAGCAATCAGCCCCAGCATTTT

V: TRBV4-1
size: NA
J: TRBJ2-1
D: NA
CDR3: CASSQEGLAAYNEQFF
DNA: TGCGCCAGCAGCCAAGAAGGATTAGCGGCTTACAATGAGCAGTTCTTC

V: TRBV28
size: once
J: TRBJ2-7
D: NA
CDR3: CASTPGKGTYEQYF
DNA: TGTGCCAGCACTCCGGGAAAGGGCACGTACGAGCAGTACTTC

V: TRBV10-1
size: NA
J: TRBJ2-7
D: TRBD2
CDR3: CASSESGLDHEQYF
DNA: TGCGCCAGCAGTGAGTCGGGACTAGACCACGAGCAGTACTTC

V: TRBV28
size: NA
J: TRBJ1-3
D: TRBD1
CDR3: CASSEAGGAGGNTIYF
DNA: TGTGCCAGCAGTGAGGCAGGGGGCGCAGGTGGAAACACCATATATTTT

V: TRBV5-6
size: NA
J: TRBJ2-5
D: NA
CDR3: CASNYRLQETQYF
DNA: TGTGCCAGCAATTACAGGCTACAAGAGACCCAGTACTTC

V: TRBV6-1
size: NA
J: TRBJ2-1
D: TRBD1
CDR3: CASGEDRDEYNEQFF
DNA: TGTGCCAGCGGGGAGGACAGGGACGAGTACAATGAGCAGTTCTTC

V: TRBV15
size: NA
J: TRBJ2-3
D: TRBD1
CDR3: CATSNRGRPDTQYF
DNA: TGTGCCACCAGCAACAGGGGGCGCCCAGATACGCAGTATTTT